One and the same sample provided the 32 T cell receptor beta chains below, sequenced in a study of cytomegalovirus exposure and HLA in healthy donors. This PCR relied on a set of 60 Vbeta primers and 13 Jbeta primers. Assay used: immunoSEQ multiplex PCR; TCRdb lists only in-frame clones, some missing. This sample's table has tens of thousands of clones. The specimen sequenced was PBMCs. The origin of the receptors is a woman aged 55-75 years in good health and CMV-seronegative.

The chain employs TRBV7-2 and TRBJ1-5; D may be TRBD1 (5 bases). Looked up from germline, CDR1 is SGHTA and CDR2 is FQGNSA. Trimming took off 2 bases at V and 7 bases at J, with 15 bases between the two ends. The CDR3 contains 15 residues. CDR3: CASSLTIGGGQPQHF. For the CDR3, the DNA is TGTGCCAGCAGCTTAACTATTGGCGGGGGGCAGCCCCAGCATTTT.

The rearrangement joins TRBV4-3 to TRBJ2-2, with D perhaps TRBD1 (6 bases). Germline CDR1 and CDR2: LGHNA and YSLEER. The CDR3 spans 15 residues. Trimming stripped 0 bases from V and 3 bases from J, with 8 bases between. The CDR3 region is CASSQDGGYTGELFF. CDR3 DNA: TGCGCCAGCAGCCAAGATGGGGGCTACACCGGGGAGCTGTTTTTT.

This chain connects TRBV4-1 to TRBJ1-1, with TRBD1 matching over 8 bases. The CDR3 extends over 15 amino acids. J was trimmed by 0 bases and V by 4 bases; bases with no gene match: 4. In germline, CDR1 is MGHRA, CDR2 YSYEKL. CDR3: CASSRTGKMNTEAFF. CDR3 bases: TGCGCCAGCAGCCGGACAGGGAAGATGAACACTGAAGCTTTCTTT.

The V and J genes are TRBV5-4 and TRBJ2-1, with 9 bases lining up with TRBD2. The junction had 1 base not matched to a gene; V was cut back by 0 bases and J by 3 bases. The CDR3 has 15 amino acids. CDR1 SGHNT and CDR2 YYREEE come from the germline V gene (reference sequence). CDR3 nucleotides: TGTGCCAGCAGCTTGGGACTAGCGGACTACAATGAGCAGTTCTTC. It translates to CASSLGLADYNEQFF.

This rearrangement joins TRBV29-1 to TRBJ2-3, with a weak D call TRBD2 (5 bases). CDR1 is SQVTM and CDR2 is ANQGSEA in the germline V gene. The CDR3 loop spans 13 amino acids. With 6 bases removed from V and 1 base from J, the gap between germline ends came to 11 bases. The CDR3 reads CSVLSEGTDTQYF. Written as DNA, the CDR3 is TGCAGCGTACTTAGCGAGGGCACAGATACGCAGTATTTT.

The chain recombines TRBV25-1 with TRBJ1-1; D gene unclear. Trimming stripped 4 bases from V and 5 bases from J, with 17 bases between. This CDR3 contains 15 residues. Germline assignment: CDR1 MGHDK and CDR2 SYGVNS. CDR3 DNA: TGTGCCAGCAGTGCTGATTTAGGCCGCGGGACTGAAGCTTTCTTT. Translated, it gives CASSADLGRGTEAFF.

The chain joins TRBV7-8 to TRBJ2-7; D is unclear. The CDR3 sequence is 12 residues long. V lost 1 base and J lost 7, with 8 bases in between. Germline V gene data show CDR1 as SGHVS and CDR2 as FQNEAQ. The CDR3 sequence is CASSLGLGEQYF. The CDR3, as DNA: TGTGCCAGCAGCTTAGGACTCGGGGAGCAGTACTTC.

The chain combines TRBV10-3 with TRBJ1-2; perhaps TRBD1 as D (5 bases). The length of the CDR3 is 10 residues. The V and J ends lost 10 bases and 6 bases respectively, with 9 bases between them. CDR1 and CDR2 from the germline V gene are ENHRY and SYGVKD. CDR3 nucleotides: TGTGCCACCTCGGGGGATGGCTACACCTTC. It yields the protein CATSGDGYTF.

This rearrangement joins TRBV5-4 to TRBJ2-2; tentative D call: TRBD2 (5 bases). Trimming removed 1 base from V and 3 bases from J, with 13 bases in between. This CDR3 spans 16 amino acids. CDR1 is SGHNT and CDR2 is YYREEE in the germline V gene (reference sequence). The CDR3 protein is CASSLFIARDTGELFF. The DNA of the CDR3 is TGTGCCAGCAGCTTGTTCATAGCGCGAGACACCGGGGAGCTGTTTTTT.

The CDR3 loop is CASSLYRSTDTQYF. The CDR3 DNA reads TGTGCCAGCTCACTATACAGGAGCACAGATACGCAGTATTTT. The J gene is TRBJ2-3, the V gene TRBV18, with D perhaps matching TRBD1 (5 bases). The CDR3 is 14 residues long. The germline CDR1 and CDR2 sequences are KGHSH and LQKENI. Trimming left V 4 bases short and J 0 bases short, with 8 bases between.

The rearrangement links TRBV6-5 to TRBJ2-3; D gene uncertain. This CDR3 has 15 amino acids. Between the trimmed V and J ends, which lost 7 bases and 5 bases, there was a span of 19 bases. The V gene's germline CDR1 is MNHEY and CDR2 SVGAGI. The CDR3 DNA is TGTGCCAGCATGAGGTTACAAGCCCTAGGAGATACGCAGTATTTT. Translation: CASMRLQALGDTQYF.

This CDR3 reads CASTLTLGGTEFYEQYF. The CDR3 DNA reads TGTGCCAGCACCCTGACTCTGGGAGGGACTGAATTCTACGAGCAGTACTTC. The chain carries TRBV5-6 and TRBJ2-5, with TRBD2 matching 7 bases. The J call may be wrong; the DNA end is better matched by TRBJ2-7. Germline V lookup: CDR1 SGHDT, CDR2 YYEEEE. This CDR3 has 17 amino acids.

This chain joins TRBV5-1 and TRBJ1-1; 7 bases match TRBD1. CDR1 is SGHRS, CDR2 YFSETQ, per germline. The CDR3 loop spans 15 amino acids. Losses at the gene ends were 3 bases for V and 4 bases for J; bases not matched to a gene: 9. The CDR3 sequence is CASSSIGGEGTEAFF. The CDR3 bases are TGCGCCAGCAGCTCGATAGGGGGCGAGGGCACTGAAGCTTTCTTT.

The rearrangement joins TRBV10-3 to TRBJ2-1; 14 bases are shared with TRBD2. Looked up from germline, CDR1 is ENHRY and CDR2 is SYGVKD. CDR3 length: 17 residues. V lost 10 bases, J lost 10 bases, and 18 bases stayed unmatched. The CDR3 region is CATSLGLAGADVLEQFF. The CDR3 DNA reads as TGTGCCACTTCCTTGGGACTAGCGGGGGCCGACGTGTTAGAGCAGTTCTTC.

The chain uses TRBV6-1 and TRBJ2-7, with D possibly being TRBD1 (6 bases). The CDR3 sequence is 12 residues long. Germline V CDR1 and CDR2: MNHNS, SASEGT. With 6 bases removed from V and 4 bases from J, the gap between germline ends came to 10 bases. The CDR3 nucleotides are TGTGCCAGCAGGGACAGAGCATACGAGCAGTACTTC. Translating gives CASRDRAYEQYF.

The gene calls are TRBV7-9 and TRBJ1-3, with 7 bases aligning to TRBD1. The V gene's germline CDR1 is SEHNR and CDR2 FQNEAQ (reference sequence). The CDR3 has 17 amino acids. The V and J ends lost 6 bases and 4 bases, in that order; junction bases with no gene match: 15. CDR3 region: CASRGTEAPQAGNTIYF. CDR3 DNA: TGTGCCAGCAGGGGGACAGAAGCCCCGCAGGCGGGAAACACCATATATTTT.

V usage is TRBV20-1 and J usage is TRBJ1-2; D remains unclear. V was pared by 3 bases and J by 8 bases, with 10 bases between. CDR3 length: 11 residues. Germline V gives CDR1 DFQATT, CDR2 SNEGSKA (reference sequence). Here the CDR3 DNA reads TGCAGTGCTAGGAGGGCGGGGGGCTACACCTTC. Protein sequence: CSARRAGGYTF.

The chain combines TRBV19 with TRBJ2-1, with 7 bases that match TRBD2. CDR1 and CDR2 from the germline V gene are LNHDA and SQIVND (reference sequence). This CDR3 spans 13 amino acids. J gave up 7 bases and V 7 bases, and 7 bases lay outside the gene matches. This CDR3 is CASMRGSGNEQFF. In DNA, the CDR3 is TGTGCCAGTATGCGCGGGAGTGGGAATGAGCAGTTCTTC.

The V and J genes are TRBV28 and TRBJ2-7; 7 nucleotides line up with TRBD1. Germline trimming cut 4 bases from V and 2 bases from J; bases unmatched to any gene: 8. The CDR3 is 15 residues long. Per germline, CDR1 MDHEN and CDR2 SYDVKM. CDR3 coding DNA: TGTGCCAGCAGTTCCCCCGGGACAGAGGCCTACGAGCAGTACTTC. Its translation is CASSSPGTEAYEQYF.

This chain connects TRBV27 to TRBJ2-2, with unresolved D. This CDR3 is built from 15 residues. Trimming removed 4 bases from V and 4 bases from J, with 13 bases in between. The germline V gene encodes CDR1 MNHEY and CDR2 SMNVEV (reference sequence). The CDR3 loop reads CASSSPATFTGELFF. DNA of the CDR3: TGTGCCAGCAGTTCGCCGGCGACTTTCACCGGGGAGCTGTTTTTT.

V usage is TRBV10-3 and J usage is TRBJ2-2; D gene unclear. This CDR3 spans 12 amino acids. Germline-derived CDR1 and CDR2 are ENHRY and SYGVKD. V was cut by 8 bases and J by 6 bases, with 10 bases left in between. The CDR3 DNA sequence: TGTGCCATCGCGGTTCGTCCCGGGGAGCTGTTTTTT. Protein product: CAIAVRPGELFF.

Note on this clone: This specimen includes other DNA sequences encoding the same CDR3. This chain links TRBV19 with TRBJ2-3; possibly TRBD2 for D (6 bases). The CDR3 has 14 amino acids. Germline V gene data show CDR1 as LNHDA and CDR2 as SQIVND (reference sequence). Trimming took 3 bases from V and 2 from J, leaving 9 bases between them. As DNA, the CDR3 is TGTGCCAGTAGTATTGGAGGGAACACAGATACGCAGTATTTT. This translates into CASSIGGNTDTQYF.

The V gene is TRBV19, the J gene TRBJ2-1, with D possibly being TRBD1 (5 bases). CDR1 is LNHDA and CDR2 is SQIVND in the germline V gene (reference sequence). The CDR3 sequence is 14 residues long. The V end lost 8 bases, the J end lost 6 bases, and 17 bases lay between the germline ends. DNA for the CDR3: TGTGCCAGTGGTGGGGCCGCGGTCCGCAATGAGCAGTTCTTC. As protein: CASGGAAVRNEQFF. The whole variable domain, filled in from reference TRBV19 and TRBJ2-1, reads DGGITQSPKYLFRKEGQNVTLSCEQNLNHDAMYWYRQDPGQGLRLIYYSQIVNDFQKGDIAEGYSVSREKKESFPLTVTSAQKNPTAFYLCASGGAAVRNEQFFGPGTRLTVL.

The chain recombines TRBV7-9 with TRBJ1-2; the D gene is possibly TRBD1 (6 bases). The CDR3 runs to 14 residues. Germline loops: CDR1 SEHNR, CDR2 FQNEAQ (reference sequence). Trimming removed 6 bases at V and 7 bases at J, with 18 bases between. CDR3 amino acids: CASSHDTGFRGYTF. The DNA of the CDR3 is TGTGCCAGCAGTCATGACACAGGGTTCCGTGGCTACACCTTC.

The rearrangement links TRBV5-1 to TRBJ2-5, with 12 bases aligning to TRBD1. The CDR3 spans 17 residues. Germline V lookup: CDR1 SGHRS, CDR2 YFSETQ. J lost 2 bases, V lost 4 bases, and 9 bases had no gene match. This CDR3 is CASSEARDRGRQETQYF. In DNA form, the CDR3 reads TGCGCCAGCAGCGAAGCCAGGGACAGGGGGCGGCAAGAGACCCAGTACTTC.

The V gene is TRBV6-6, the J gene TRBJ1-1; 7 bases match TRBD1. Germline V CDR1 and CDR2: MNHNY, SVGAGI (reference sequence). The CDR3 spans 14 residues. Trimming removed 2 bases from V and 3 bases from J; junction bases left unmatched: 3. CDR3 sequence reads: CASSYGTAHTEAFF. Written as DNA, the CDR3 is TGTGCCAGCAGTTACGGGACAGCTCACACTGAAGCTTTCTTT.

The chain links TRBV11-2 to TRBJ2-1; the match to TRBD2 covers 8 bases. The CDR3 sequence is 18 residues long. Losses at the gene ends were 0 bases for V and 0 bases for J; bases not matched to a gene: 7. Germline CDR1 is SGHAT and CDR2 is FQNNGV. CDR3 protein: CASSLDLGRGGSYNEQFF. Here the CDR3 DNA reads TGTGCCAGCAGCTTAGATCTCGGGAGGGGGGGCTCCTACAATGAGCAGTTCTTC.

The rearrangement links TRBV19 to TRBJ2-7, with a possible D match to TRBD1 (6 bases). The ends were cut back, 6 bases at V and 4 bases at J, with 16 bases in the middle. The CDR3 sequence is 14 residues long. The germline V gene encodes CDR1 LNHDA and CDR2 SQIVND (reference sequence). CDR3 amino acids: CASSGTFSTYEQYF. CDR3 DNA: TGTGCCAGTAGCGGGACATTTTCCACATACGAGCAGTACTTC.

The chain's CDR3 is CSARRETQYF. The CDR3, as DNA: TGCAGTGCTAGACGGGAGACCCAGTACTTC. The chain uses TRBV20-1 and TRBJ2-5, with D unclear. The CDR3 runs to 10 residues. The ends were cut back, 2 bases at V and 5 bases at J, with 3 bases in the middle. Germline lookup yields CDR1 DFQATT and CDR2 SNEGSKA (reference sequence).

V usage is TRBV5-1 and J usage is TRBJ2-7; maybe TRBD2 (6 bases). V lost 4 bases and J lost 1, with 15 bases in between. Germline V gene sequence: CDR1 SGHRS, CDR2 YFSETQ. CDR3 size: 15 residues. The CDR3 nucleotides read TGCGCCAGCAGCCCCTGGAGGGGCACATCCTACGAGCAGTACTTC. Its protein is CASSPWRGTSYEQYF.

The chain recombines TRBV27 with TRBJ2-7; 8 bases fit TRBD1. J gave up 4 bases and V 6 bases, and 8 bases lay outside the gene matches. This CDR3 is 14 amino acids long. CDR1 is MNHEY, CDR2 SMNVEV, per germline (reference sequence). CDR3 sequence: CASRTGTGYYEQYF. The CDR3 nucleotides are TGTGCCAGCAGGACCGGGACAGGATATTACGAGCAGTACTTC.

The chain has TRBV19 and TRBJ2-3; TRBD2 agrees at 9 bases. The germline V gene has CDR1 LNHDA and CDR2 SQIVND (reference sequence). Trimming at V came to 9 bases and at J to 1 base, leaving 2 bases not matched to a gene. The CDR3 extends over 13 amino acids. CDR3: CARRLAGTDTQYF. The CDR3 DNA reads as TGTGCCAGGAGACTAGCGGGCACAGATACGCAGTATTTT. Full variable domain (remainder filled in from reference TRBV19 and TRBJ2-3): DGGITQSPKYLFRKEGQNVTLSCEQNLNHDAMYWYRQDPGQGLRLIYYSQIVNDFQKGDIAEGYSVSREKKESFPLTVTSAQKNPTAFYLCARRLAGTDTQYFGPGTRLTVL.